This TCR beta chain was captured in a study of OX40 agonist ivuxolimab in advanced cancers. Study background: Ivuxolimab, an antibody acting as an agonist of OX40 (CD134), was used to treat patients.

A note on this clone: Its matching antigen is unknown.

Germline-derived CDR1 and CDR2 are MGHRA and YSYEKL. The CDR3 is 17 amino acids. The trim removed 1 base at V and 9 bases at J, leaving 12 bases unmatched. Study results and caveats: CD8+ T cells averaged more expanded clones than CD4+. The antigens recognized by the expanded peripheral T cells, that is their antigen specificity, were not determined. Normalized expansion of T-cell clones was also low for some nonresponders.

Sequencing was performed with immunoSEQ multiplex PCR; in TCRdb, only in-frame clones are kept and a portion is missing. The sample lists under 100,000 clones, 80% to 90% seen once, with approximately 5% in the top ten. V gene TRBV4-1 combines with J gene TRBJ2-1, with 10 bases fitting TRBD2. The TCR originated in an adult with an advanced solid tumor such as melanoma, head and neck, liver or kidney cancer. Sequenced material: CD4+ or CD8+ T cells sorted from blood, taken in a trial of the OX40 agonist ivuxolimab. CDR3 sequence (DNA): TGCGCCAGCAGCCAAGCCCAACTAGCGGGACCCCGAGGTGAGCAGTTCTTC. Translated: CASSQAQLAGPRGEQFF.